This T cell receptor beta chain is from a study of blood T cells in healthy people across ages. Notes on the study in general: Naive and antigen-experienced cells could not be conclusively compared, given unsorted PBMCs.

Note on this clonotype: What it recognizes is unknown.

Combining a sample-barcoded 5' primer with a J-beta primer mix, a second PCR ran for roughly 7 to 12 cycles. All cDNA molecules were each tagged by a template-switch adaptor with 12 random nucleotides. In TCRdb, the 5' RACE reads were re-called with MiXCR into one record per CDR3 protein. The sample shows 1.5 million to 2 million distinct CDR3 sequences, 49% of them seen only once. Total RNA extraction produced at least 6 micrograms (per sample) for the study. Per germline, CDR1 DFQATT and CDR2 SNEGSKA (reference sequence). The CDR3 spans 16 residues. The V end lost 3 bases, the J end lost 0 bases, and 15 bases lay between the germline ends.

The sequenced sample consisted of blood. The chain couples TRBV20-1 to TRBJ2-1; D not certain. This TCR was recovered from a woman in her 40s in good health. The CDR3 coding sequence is TGCAGTGCTAGCCCCCCCCCGGCTGGCTCCTACAATGAGCAGTTCTTC. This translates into CSASPPPAGSYNEQFF.